The sequence of this T cell receptor beta chain was determined in a study of blood T cells in healthy people across ages. Each donor gave ten milliliters of peripheral blood. In the case of this clonotype: One end of the junction does not line up with germline, which may come from a read error.

The use of a sample-barcoded 5' primer and a J-beta primer mix characterized a second PCR of about 6 to 11 cycles. TCRdb re-called the 5' RACE reads with MiXCR, one entry per CDR3 protein. The table includes over 600,000 distinct CDR3 sequences, more than 55% detected once. This clonotype was obtained from a man aged 40-50 years in good health. The sequenced sample was blood.

The CDR3, as DNA: TGTGCCAGCAGCGTGGGACAGGGTAATGAGAAACTGTTTTTT. Translated: CASSVGQGNEKLFF. V and J are TRBV7-2 and TRBJ1-4; 9 bases agree with TRBD1. The CDR3 sequence is 14 residues long. Germline CDR1 SGHTA, CDR2 FQGNSA.